This T cell receptor (beta chain) stems from a study of blood T cell repertoires in COVID-19. The wider study: Material from acute and convalescent COVID-19 was sourced from the United States, Italy and Spain. Sample material is recorded as cDNA or gDNA derived from T cells, B-cell-depleted T cells, or PBMCs.

This CDR3 contains 14 residues. V was clipped by 5 bases and J by 5 bases; unmatched bases: 6. Germline V gives CDR1 SGDLS, CDR2 YYNGEE. Authors' methods: Scientists estimated how many nucleated cells there were by amplifying reference gene primers. The protocol was immunoSEQ multiplex PCR, while the TCRdb copy is restricted to in-frame clones and leaves out a portion. The DNA gave D and trimming, while V, J and clone size come from that table. Of 360,000 or so clones in the sample, around nine tenths were seen once. This receptor was obtained from a woman aged 55-70 years with COVID-19, enrolled during active disease. The sample comprised peripheral blood. The chain uses TRBV9 and TRBJ2-2; 7 positions match TRBD1. CDR3 residues: CASSNGQATGELFF. The CDR3 nucleotides read TGTGCCAGCAGTAATGGACAGGCGACCGGGGAGCTGTTTTTT.